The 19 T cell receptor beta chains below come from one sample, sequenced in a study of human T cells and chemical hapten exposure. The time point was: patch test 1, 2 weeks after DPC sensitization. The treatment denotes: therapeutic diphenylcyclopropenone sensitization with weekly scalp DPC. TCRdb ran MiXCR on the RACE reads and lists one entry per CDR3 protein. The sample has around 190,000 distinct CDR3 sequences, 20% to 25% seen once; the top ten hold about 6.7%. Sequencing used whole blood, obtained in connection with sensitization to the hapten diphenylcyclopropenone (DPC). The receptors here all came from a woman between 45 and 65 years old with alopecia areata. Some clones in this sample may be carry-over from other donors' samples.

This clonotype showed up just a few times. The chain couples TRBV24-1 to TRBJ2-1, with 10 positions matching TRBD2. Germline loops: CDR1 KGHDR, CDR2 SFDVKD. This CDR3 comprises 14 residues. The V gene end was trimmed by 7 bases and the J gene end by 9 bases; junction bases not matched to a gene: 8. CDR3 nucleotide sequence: TGTGCCACCAGAAAAGCGGGAGGGGGTAGTGAGCAGTTCTTC. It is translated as CATRKAGGGSEQFF.

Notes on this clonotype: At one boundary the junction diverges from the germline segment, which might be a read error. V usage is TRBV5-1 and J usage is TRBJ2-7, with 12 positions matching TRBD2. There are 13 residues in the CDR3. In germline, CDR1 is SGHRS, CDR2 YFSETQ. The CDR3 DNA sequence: TGCGCCAGCAGCACCGGGCTCCTAGCGGGGGGGATTTTC. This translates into CASSTGLLAGGIF.

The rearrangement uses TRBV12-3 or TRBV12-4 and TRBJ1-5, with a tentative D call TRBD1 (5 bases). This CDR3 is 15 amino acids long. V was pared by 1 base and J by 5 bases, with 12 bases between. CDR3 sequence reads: CASSLVGGAYQPQHF. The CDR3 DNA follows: TGTGCCAGCAGTTTAGTAGGAGGGGCATATCAGCCCCAGCATTTT.

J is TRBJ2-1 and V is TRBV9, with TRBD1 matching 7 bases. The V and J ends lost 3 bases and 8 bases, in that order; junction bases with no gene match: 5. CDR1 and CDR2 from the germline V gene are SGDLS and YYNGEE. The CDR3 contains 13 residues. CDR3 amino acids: CASSDRTGDEQFF. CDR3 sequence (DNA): TGTGCCAGCAGCGACCGTACAGGGGATGAGCAGTTCTTC. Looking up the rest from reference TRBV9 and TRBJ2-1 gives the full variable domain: DSGVTQTPKHLITATGQRVTLRCSPRSGDLSVYWYQQSLDQGLQFLIQYYNGEERAKGNILERFSAQQFPDLHSELNLSSLELGDSALYFCASSDRTGDEQFFGPGTRLTVL.

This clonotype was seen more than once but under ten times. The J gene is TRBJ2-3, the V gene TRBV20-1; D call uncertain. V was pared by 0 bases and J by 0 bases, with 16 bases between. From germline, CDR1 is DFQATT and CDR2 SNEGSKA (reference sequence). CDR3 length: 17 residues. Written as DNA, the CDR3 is TGCAGTGCTAGAGATCTTGTGGCTTTCACTAGCACAGATACGCAGTATTTT. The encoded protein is CSARDLVAFTSTDTQYF.

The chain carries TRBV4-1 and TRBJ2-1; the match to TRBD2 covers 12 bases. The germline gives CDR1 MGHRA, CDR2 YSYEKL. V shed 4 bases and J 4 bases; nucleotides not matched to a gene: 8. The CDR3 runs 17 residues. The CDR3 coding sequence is TGCGCCAGCAGCCTTCGTACCGGGACTAGCGGGTACAATGAGCAGTTCTTC. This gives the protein CASSLRTGTSGYNEQFF.

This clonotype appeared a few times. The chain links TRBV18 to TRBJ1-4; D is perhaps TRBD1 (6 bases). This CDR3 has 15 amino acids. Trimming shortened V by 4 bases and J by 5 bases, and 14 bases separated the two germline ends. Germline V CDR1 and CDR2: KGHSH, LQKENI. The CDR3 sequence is CASSQAQGRNEKLFF. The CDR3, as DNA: TGTGCCAGCTCACAGGCACAGGGAAGGAATGAAAAACTGTTTTTT.

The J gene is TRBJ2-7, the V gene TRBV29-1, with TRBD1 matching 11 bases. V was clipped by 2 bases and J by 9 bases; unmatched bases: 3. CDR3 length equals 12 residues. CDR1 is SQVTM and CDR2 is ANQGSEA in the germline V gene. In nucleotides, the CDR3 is TGCAGCGTTGAATCCGGGACAGGGGGGCAGTACTTC. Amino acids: CSVESGTGGQYF.

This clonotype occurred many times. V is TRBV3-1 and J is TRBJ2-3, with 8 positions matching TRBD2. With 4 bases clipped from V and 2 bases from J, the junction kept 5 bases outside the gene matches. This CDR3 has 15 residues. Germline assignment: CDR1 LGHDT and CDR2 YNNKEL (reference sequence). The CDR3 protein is CASSPGRAHTDTQYF. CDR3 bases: TGTGCCAGCAGCCCCGGGAGGGCGCACACAGATACGCAGTATTTT.

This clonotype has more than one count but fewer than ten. The CDR3, as DNA: TGTGCCAGCAGTATCCCCTCCCGACAGAACACCGGGGAGCTGTTTTTT. Translating it yields CASSIPSRQNTGELFF. V is TRBV28 and J is TRBJ2-2; D is undetermined. In germline, CDR1 is MDHEN, CDR2 SYDVKM. CDR3 length equals 16 residues. Trimming stripped 5 bases from V and 1 base from J, with 14 bases between.

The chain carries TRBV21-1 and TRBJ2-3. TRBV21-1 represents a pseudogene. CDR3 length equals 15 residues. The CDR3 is CASYSVTLNTDTQYF. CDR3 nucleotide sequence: TGTGCCAGCTACAGTGTGACATTAAACACAGATACGCAGTATTTT.

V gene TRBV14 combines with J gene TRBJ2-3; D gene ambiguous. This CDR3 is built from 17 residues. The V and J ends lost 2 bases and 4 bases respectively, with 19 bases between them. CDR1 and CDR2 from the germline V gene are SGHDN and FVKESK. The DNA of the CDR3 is TGTGCCAGCAGCCAATTTTGGGCTAGTGGGAACGCAGATACGCAGTATTTT. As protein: CASSQFWASGNADTQYF.

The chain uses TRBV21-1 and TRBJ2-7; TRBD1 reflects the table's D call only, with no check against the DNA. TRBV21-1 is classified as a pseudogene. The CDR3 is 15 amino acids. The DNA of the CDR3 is TGTGCCAGCAGCATGGCGGCCCCACGAACCTACGAGCAGTACTTC. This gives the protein CASSMAAPRTYEQYF.

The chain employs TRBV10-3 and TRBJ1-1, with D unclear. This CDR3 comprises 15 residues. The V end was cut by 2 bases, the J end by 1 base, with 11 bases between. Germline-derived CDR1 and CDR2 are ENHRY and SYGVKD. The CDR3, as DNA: TGTGCCATCAGTGAGAGTTGGACCGAGAACACTGAAGCTTTCTTT. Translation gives CAISESWTENTEAFF.

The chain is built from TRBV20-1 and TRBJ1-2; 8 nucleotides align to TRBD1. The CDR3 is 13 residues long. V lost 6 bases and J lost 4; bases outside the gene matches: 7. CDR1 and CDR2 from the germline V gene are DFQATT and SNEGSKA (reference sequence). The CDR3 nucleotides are TGCAGTGCCCGGATCCAGGGGGCCTATGGCTACACCTTC. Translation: CSARIQGAYGYTF.

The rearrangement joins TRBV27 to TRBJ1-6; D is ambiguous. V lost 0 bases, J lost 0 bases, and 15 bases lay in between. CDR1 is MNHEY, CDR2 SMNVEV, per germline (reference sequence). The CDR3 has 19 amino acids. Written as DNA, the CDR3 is TGTGCCAGCAGTTTATCCTTCCGCACCCTTCGCTCCTATAATTCACCCCTCCACTTT. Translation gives CASSLSFRTLRSYNSPLHF.

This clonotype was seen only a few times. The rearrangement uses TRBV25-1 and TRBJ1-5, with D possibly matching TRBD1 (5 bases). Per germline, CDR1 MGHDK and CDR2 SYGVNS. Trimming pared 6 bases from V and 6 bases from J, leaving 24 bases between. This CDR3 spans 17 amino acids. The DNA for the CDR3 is TGTGCCAGCAGCTCTGGGGCAGGGACGAATGTGGGTCAGCCCCAGCATTTT. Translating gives CASSSGAGTNVGQPQHF. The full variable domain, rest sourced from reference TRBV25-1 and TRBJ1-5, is EADIYQTPRYLVIGTGKKITLECSQTMGHDKMYWYQQDPGMELHLIHYSYGVNSTEKGDLSSESTVSRIRTEHFPLTLESARPSHTSQYLCASSSGAGTNVGQPQHFGDGTRLSIL.

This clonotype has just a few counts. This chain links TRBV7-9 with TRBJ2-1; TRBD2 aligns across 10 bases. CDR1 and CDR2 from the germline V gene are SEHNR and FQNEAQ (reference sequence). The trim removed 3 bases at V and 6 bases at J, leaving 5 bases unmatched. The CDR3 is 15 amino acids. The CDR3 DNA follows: TGTGCCAGCAGCTTGATTTCTAGCGGGAGCAATGAGCAGTTCTTC. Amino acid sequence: CASSLISSGSNEQFF.

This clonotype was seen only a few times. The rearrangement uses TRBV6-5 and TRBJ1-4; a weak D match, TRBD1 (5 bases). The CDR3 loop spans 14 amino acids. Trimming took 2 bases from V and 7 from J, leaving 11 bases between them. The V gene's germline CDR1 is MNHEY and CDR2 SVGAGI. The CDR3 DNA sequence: TGTGCCAGCAGTTACGGAAGGGGTGGTGAAAAACTGTTTTTT. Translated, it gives CASSYGRGGEKLFF.